A selection of T cell receptor beta chains follows, all from one sample in a study of cytomegalovirus exposure and HLA in healthy donors. Sequenced by immunoSEQ multiplex PCR; TCRdb stores in-frame clones only, minus some. The sample has some 130,000 clones; more than 60% are singletons. The sample consisted of PBMCs. The receptors here all came from a woman aged 40 to 50 in good health and CMV-seronegative. Each CDR3 is given with its conserved first and last residue. Each record gives: J gene, clone size, D gene, V gene, CDR3 protein, CDR3 DNA. A D gene is named only where the DNA matches it firmly. The listing skips clone size in some rows; elsewhere it reads once, few, many or a size class.

TRBJ2-2	-	TRBD2	TRBV7-3	CASSLAVPGLAGTGELFF	TGTGCCAGCAGCTTAGCCGTGCCGGGACTAGCGGGGACCGGGGAGCTGTTTTTT
TRBJ2-5	-	TRBD2	TRBV5-1	CASRLAGGQETQYF	TGCGCCAGCAGACTAGCGGGGGGACAAGAGACCCAGTACTTC
TRBJ1-4	-	-	TRBV4-1	CASSPIHGQMGNEKLFF	TGCGCCAGCAGCCCAATCCATGGACAGATGGGGAATGAGAAACTGTTTTTT
TRBJ2-7	-	TRBD1	TRBV5-1	CASSTGTGSYEQYF	TGCGCCAGCAGCACCGGGACAGGGTCCTACGAGCAGTACTTC
TRBJ2-1	-	TRBD2	TRBV19	CASTGGGLAAPKKQFF	TGTGCCAGTACCGGCGGGGGTCTAGCGGCCCCCAAGAAGCAGTTCTTC
TRBJ1-1	-	-	TRBV7-9	CASSLVGGDTEAFF	TGTGCCAGCAGCTTAGTCGGGGGGGACACTGAAGCTTTCTTT
TRBJ2-5	-	TRBD2	TRBV7-9	CASSLDRSGGETQYF	TGTGCCAGCAGCTTAGATCGTAGCGGGGGGGAGACCCAGTACTTC
TRBJ2-1	-	TRBD2	TRBV5-1	CASSTGLAEYNEQFF	TGCGCCAGCAGCACGGGACTAGCGGAGTACAATGAGCAGTTCTTC
TRBJ1-5	-	-	TRBV7-9	CASSLGSQPQHF	TGTGCCAGCAGCTTAGGGAGTCAGCCCCAGCATTTT
TRBJ1-5	-	TRBD1	TRBV19	CASSTNRGQPQHF	TGTGCCAGTAGTACAAACAGGGGCCAGCCCCAGCATTTT
TRBJ2-1	-	-	TRBV11-2	CASSSSDSSYNEQFF	TGTGCCAGCAGCTCTAGCGACAGCTCCTACAATGAGCAGTTCTTC
TRBJ1-2	-	TRBD1	TRBV11-1	CASISPIPGQGNGYTF	TGTGCCAGCATCTCCCCAATCCCGGGACAGGGAAATGGCTACACCTTC
TRBJ1-4	-	-	TRBV2	CASRAVGVATNEKLFF	TGTGCCAGCAGAGCCGTCGGGGTCGCAACTAATGAAAAACTGTTTTTT
TRBJ2-7	once	TRBD1	TRBV13	CASSEGTGGPSYEQYF	TGTGCCAGCAGCGAGGGGACAGGGGGCCCCTCCTACGAGCAGTACTTC
TRBJ2-4	-	TRBD1	TRBV25-1	CASSTGDKNSQYF	TGTGCCAGCTCTACAGGGGACAAAAACAGTCAGTACTTC